The subject of this entry is one T cell receptor (beta chain). The source of the sample is a study of T cell responses to AZD1222 COVID-19 vaccine. The protocol was immunoSEQ multiplex PCR, while the TCRdb copy is restricted to in-frame clones and leaves out a portion. This sample has around 150,000 clones, with about 90% found just once. Looked up from germline, CDR1 is MDHEN and CDR2 is SYDVKM. This CDR3 spans 15 amino acids. V lost 1 base and J lost 8, with 14 bases in between. Sequenced here: peripheral blood, sampled 28 days after the second AZD1222 dose. The chain joins TRBV28 to TRBJ1-4; possible D gene TRBD1, 6 bases. The source is an adult who received the AZD1222 COVID-19 vaccine. The CDR3 region has the DNA TGTGCCAGCAGTTTATCGTTGGGGGCGCGGGAAAAACTGTTTTTT. Its protein product is CASSLSLGAREKLFF.